These T cell receptor beta chains were read from a single sample in a study of response to subunit inactivated influenza vaccine. MiXCR, applied by TCRdb to the RT-PCR reads, yields one record per CDR3 protein. The sample holds about 570,000 distinct CDR3 sequences; around 11% are singletons and the top ten take roughly 9.6%. This sample also belongs to another study, concerning T cells expressing NK-cell markers.

Sequenced material: PBMCs from blood, taken on the day of vaccination. The receptors stem from a man in his fifties or sixties who received an inactivated influenza vaccine. CDR3s include the opening cysteine and the closing phenylalanine or tryptophan. The order of the fields is J gene, clone size, D gene, V gene, CDR3 DNA, CDR3 protein. The D gene is left open where the match is weak. A clone size is listed for some rows: how often the clone was seen (once, few, many), or a class if it is expanded.

>TRBJ2-3|few|TRBD1|TRBV7-2
TGTGCCAGCAGCCCAAAGACAGGGGGCCGTGGAGATACGCAGTATTTT
CASSPKTGGRGDTQYF
>TRBJ2-7|many|.|TRBV12-3/TRBV12-4
TGTGCCAGCAGGCCGGATATGGGGGGCGAGCAGTACTTC
CASRPDMGGEQYF
>TRBJ2-3|few|TRBD2|TRBV12-3/TRBV12-4
TGTGCCAGCAGGATGACTAGCGGGATCTCAGATACGCAGTATTTT
CASRMTSGISDTQYF
>TRBJ2-7|.|.|TRBV28
TGTGCCAGCAGACTACTCCGGGACAACTCCTACGAGCAGTACTTC
CASRLLRDNSYEQYF
>TRBJ2-7|many|.|TRBV12-3/TRBV12-4
TGTGCCAGCAGTCCAGGGGACACGCTCGAGCAGTACTTC
CASSPGDTLEQYF
>TRBJ1-1|.|.|TRBV6-1
TGTGCCAGCAGTGAATGGCGGGGGACGTCCCAAGCTTTCTTT
CASSEWRGTSQAFF
>TRBJ1-2|few|TRBD1|TRBV10-3
TGTGCCATCAAATTAACAGGGGGCGACTATGGCTACACCTTC
CAIKLTGGDYGYTF
>TRBJ2-3|.|TRBD2|TRBV20-1
TGCAGTGCTAGAGGAGTTCCCCTTCGGACTAGCGGGGTTTGGGATACGCAGTATTTT
CSARGVPLRTSGVWDTQYF
>TRBJ2-1|.|.|TRBV15
TGTGCCACCAGCAGAGCCCCGTACGGCAATGAGCAGTTCTTC
CATSRAPYGNEQFF
>TRBJ2-1|.|.|TRBV11-2
TGTGCCAGCAGCGAGACTAGATACGAGCAGTTCTTC
CASSETRYEQFF
>TRBJ1-6|.|TRBD1|TRBV2
TGTGCCAGTGACAGGGGGCGAGCAAATTCACCCCTCCACTTT
CASDRGRANSPLHF
>TRBJ1-6|.|TRBD1|TRBV7-2
TGTGCCAGCAGATCTCGACAGGGGAATTCACCCCTCCACTTT
CASRSRQGNSPLHF
>TRBJ1-5|.|.|TRBV18
TGTGCCAGCTCACCAGGGTACAGGGAAAATCAGCCCCAGCATTTT
CASSPGYRENQPQHF
>TRBJ2-2|many|.|TRBV20-1
TGCAGTGCCGAGGGACAGAACACCGGGGAGCTGTTTTTT
CSAEGQNTGELFF
>TRBJ2-3|few|.|TRBV24-1
TGTGCCACCAGTGACCTTACAGGGCCGGCGCAGTATTTT
CATSDLTGPAQYF
>TRBJ2-5|few|TRBD1|TRBV7-9
TGTGCCAGCAGCTTACAAACAGGGGCCCAAGAGACCCAGTACTTC
CASSLQTGAQETQYF
>TRBJ1-2|.|.|TRBV6-5
TGTGCCAGCAGTTACTCGAAGGCAGGGTTGACCTATGGCTACACCTTC
CASSYSKAGLTYGYTF
>TRBJ1-1|.|.|TRBV5-1
TGCGCCTGCAGCTTGGGTGATGACACTGAAGCTTTCTTT
CACSLGDDTEAFF
>TRBJ2-3|few|.|TRBV18
TGTGCCAGCTCACCACCGATGGTCAAAAGGTCAGATACGCAGTATTTT
CASSPPMVKRSDTQYF
>TRBJ1-3|.|TRBD1|TRBV12-3/TRBV12-4
TGTGCCAGCAGACCAACAGGGGGTGGAAACACCATATATTTT
CASRPTGGGNTIYF
>TRBJ1-5|.|.|TRBV21-1
TGTGCCAGCAGGAGTCAGCCCCAGCATTTT
CASRSQPQHF
>TRBJ2-2|many|TRBD2|TRBV5-1
TGCGCCAGCAGCTGGCAGGGACTAGCAGAGACCGGGGAGCTGTTTTTT
CASSWQGLAETGELFF
>TRBJ1-1|few|.|TRBV3-1
TGTGCCAGCAGCCAATGGGGGGCTACTGAAGCTTTCTTT
CASSQWGATEAFF
>TRBJ1-2|few|TRBD1|TRBV15
TGTGCCACCAGCAGAGATTACAGGGGGCCTGGCTACACCTTC
CATSRDYRGPGYTF
>TRBJ2-2|few|.|TRBV10-1
TGCGCCAGCAGTGAAGCTCCCGGAGGGTGGAACACCGGGGAGCTGTTTTTT
CASSEAPGGWNTGELFF
>TRBJ2-7|.|.|TRBV6-2/TRBV6-3
TGTGCCAGCAGTTACTCGATGGTCCACGAGCAGTACTTC
CASSYSMVHEQYF
>TRBJ1-5|few|.|TRBV5-1
TGCGCCAGCAGCTTGGAAGGGGGTAGTCAGCCCCAGCATTTT
CASSLEGGSQPQHF
>TRBJ2-5|few|TRBD2|TRBV12-3/TRBV12-4
TGTGCCAGCAGTTTTGGGTCTAGCGGGGTTGGAGAGACCCAGTACTTC
CASSFGSSGVGETQYF
>TRBJ2-1|.|TRBD1|TRBV11-2
TGTGCCAGCAGCCAAAAACTCCGGACAGGGCTCTACAATGAGCAGTTCTTC
CASSQKLRTGLYNEQFF
>TRBJ2-3|few|.|TRBV6-1
TGTGCCAGCAGTACCGCGCCTAGCACAGATACGCAGTATTTT
CASSTAPSTDTQYF
>TRBJ2-1|few|TRBD2|TRBV5-4
TGTGCCAGCAGCTCCCCGAGCGGGGGCAATGAGCAGTTCTTC
CASSSPSGGNEQFF
>TRBJ2-7|few|TRBD1|TRBV14
TGTGCCAGCAGCCAAGATCTAGGGACAGGGAACGAGCAGTACTTC
CASSQDLGTGNEQYF
>TRBJ2-3|.|TRBD2|TRBV6-2/TRBV6-3
TGTGCCAGCAGTTACCAGCGGGGGAGCACAGATACGCAGTATTTT
CASSYQRGSTDTQYF
>TRBJ2-1|few|.|TRBV20-1
TGCAGTGCCACCCGCAGGGTCGTCAATGAGCAGTTCTTC
CSATRRVVNEQFF
>TRBJ2-1|.|.|TRBV14
TGTGCCAGCAGCTTGGGGACTCTTTACAATGAGCAGTTCTTC
CASSLGTLYNEQFF
>TRBJ2-1|.|.|TRBV11-2
TGTGCCAGCAGCTTAGTTGGGACTGCCGTGGTAAATGAGCAGTTCTTC
CASSLVGTAVVNEQFF
>TRBJ1-5|.|.|TRBV30
TGTGCCTGGAGTGTAATGGGGAACCTCAATCAGCCCCAGCATTTT
CAWSVMGNLNQPQHF
>TRBJ2-1|many|TRBD2|TRBV7-8
TGTGCCAGCAGCTTAGCAAGCCTAGCGGGGAGCTCCTACAATGAGCAGTTCTTC
CASSLASLAGSSYNEQFF
>TRBJ1-2|few|.|TRBV29-1
TGCAGCGTTGATCGACCAATTAACTATGGCTACACCTTC
CSVDRPINYGYTF
>TRBJ2-7|few|.|TRBV7-2
TGTGCCAGCAGCTTAGTCACTCCCATTACAGATTACGAGCAGTACTTC
CASSLVTPITDYEQYF
>TRBJ2-7|.|.|TRBV2
TGTGCCAGCAGTGAGCTAGCGCCCTCTGAGGAGCAGTACTTC
CASSELAPSEEQYF
>TRBJ2-7|few|TRBD1|TRBV7-8
TGTGCCAGCAGCTTAGCCGGATTTGGGACAGGGGTCTCCTACGAGCAGTACTTC
CASSLAGFGTGVSYEQYF
>TRBJ2-1|.|.|TRBV24-1
TGTGCCACCAGCTTCAACAGCTACAATGAGCAGTTCTTC
CATSFNSYNEQFF
>TRBJ1-1|.|.|TRBV4-3
TGCGCCAGCAGCCAAGGGATACAGAACACTGAAGCTTTCTTT
CASSQGIQNTEAFF
>TRBJ2-2|.|.|TRBV9
TGTGCCAGCAGCGGTGGTGGGGGCGCGAACACCGGGGAGCTGTTTTTT
CASSGGGGANTGELFF
>TRBJ2-2|once|TRBD2|TRBV20-1
TGCAGTGCTAAGCCCCCTACCGGGGGGAGAAACACCGGGGAGCTGTTTTTT
CSAKPPTGGRNTGELFF
>TRBJ2-7|.|.|TRBV4-3
TGCGCCAGCAGCCAAGGTCCGACAGGACCCTACGAGCAGTACTTC
CASSQGPTGPYEQYF
>TRBJ2-3|.|.|TRBV3-1
TGTGCCAGCAGCCAACTCGGGTGGGATACGCAGTATTTT
CASSQLGWDTQYF